This T cell receptor beta chain was identified in a study of metastatic and nonmetastatic thyroid tumors. Whole-study context: It was across blood and tumor or nodule tissue from malignant and benign thyroid patients that repertoires were compared.

No patient had received any treatment before thyroid surgery. Per the original data handling: Built for papillary thyroid cancer, a distant-metastasis classifier drew on CDR3 differences across clinicopathological groups. TCRdb re-clonotyped the PCR reads through MiXCR. These V and J calls rely on TCRdb rather than the paper's analysis. The data show tens of thousands of clones, around 17% seen once. Study-wide results and caveats: It was reportedly found that TCR beta diversity was significantly higher in malignant thyroid tumors than in benign nodules, a difference seen in both blood and tumor samples.

In its sample, this clone was seen many times. Antigen unknown. The sequence was obtained from a female donor with papillary thyroid cancer or a benign thyroid nodule (not recorded which). Some clones in this sample may be carry-over from other donors' samples. Material for sequencing was blood.

CDR3 bases: TGCAGTGCTAGTCCTAGCGGATTTCAAGAGACCCAGTACTTC. Translating it yields CSASPSGFQETQYF. This chain uses TRBV20-1 with TRBJ2-5; the match to TRBD2 covers 7 bases. Germline V CDR1 and CDR2: DFQATT, SNEGSKA (reference sequence). V dropped 3 bases and J dropped 2; count of bases not matched to a gene: 6. The CDR3 is 14 residues long.